This passage covers 8 T cell receptor beta chains from one sample sequenced in a study of T cells after yellow fever vaccination. TCRdb re-called the 5' RACE reads with MiXCR, one entry per CDR3 protein. The sample includes 300,000 to 350,000 distinct CDR3 sequences, about 4.5% of them seen just once. Source: PBMCs, taken 15 days after the yellow fever booster vaccination. The receptors shown here come from a man aged 18 to 29 who received the YFV17D yellow fever vaccine.

This clonotype was detected ten times or more. The chain combines TRBV20-1 with TRBJ2-7; TRBD1 agrees at 9 bases. The germline V gene has CDR1 DFQATT and CDR2 SNEGSKA (reference sequence). J was trimmed by 4 bases and V by 7 bases; bases with no gene match: 11. The CDR3 contains 14 residues. The CDR3 here is CSVRRGQGNYEQYV. The CDR3 nucleotides read TGCAGTGTTAGGCGGGGACAGGGAAATTACGAGCAGTACGTC.

This clonotype was counted only a few times. The rearrangement uses TRBV7-9 and TRBJ2-3; 7 nucleotides agree with TRBD2. Germline V gene lookup returns CDR1 SEHNR and CDR2 FQNEAQ (reference sequence). There are 14 residues in the CDR3. Germline trimming cut 9 bases from V and 6 bases from J; bases unmatched to any gene: 12. The CDR3, as DNA: TGTGCCAGTTTTAGCCGGGGGGTCATGGATACGCAGTATTTT. It specifies CASFSRGVMDTQYF.

Of note for this clonotype: One end of the junction is discordant with germline, which a read error may explain. This chain uses TRBV9 with TRBJ2-1; TRBD1 is a possible D gene (5 bases). The CDR3 is 15 residues long. Looked up from germline, CDR1 is SGDLS and CDR2 is YYNGEE. CDR3 sequence reads: CASSVQGLSSNEQFF. For the CDR3, the DNA is TGTGCCAGCAGCGTACAGGGCCTTTCCTCCAATGAGCAGTTCTTC.

This clonotype was picked up many times. The gene calls are TRBV6-2 or TRBV6-3 and TRBJ2-7; maybe TRBD1 (5 bases). The germline V gene encodes CDR1 MNHEY and CDR2 SVGEGT. The CDR3 extends over 15 amino acids. The V and J ends lost 0 bases and 0 bases respectively, with 9 bases between them. CDR3 DNA sequence: TGTGCCAGCAGTTACTCGGACAAGCCCTCCTACGAGCAGTACGTC. This encodes CASSYSDKPSYEQYV.

The chain joins TRBV6-1 to TRBJ2-3; the D gene is possibly TRBD2 (6 bases). The germline CDR1 and CDR2 sequences are MNHNS and SASEGT. The CDR3 loop spans 15 amino acids. The V end was cut by 8 bases, the J end by 4 bases, with 19 bases between. CDR3 residues: CASHVGIAAPDTQYF. The CDR3, as DNA: TGTGCCAGCCATGTCGGAATAGCGGCCCCAGATACGCAGTATTTT.

This clonotype was detected ten times or more. The CDR3 region has the DNA TGTGCCAGCAGCTTGGAGGGGTTTCAGGGGGATTGTGGCAATCAGCCCCAGCATTTT. It codes for CASSLEGFQGDCGNQPQHF. The chain carries TRBV5-4 and TRBJ1-5, with 7 bases aligning to TRBD1. V shed 0 bases, J shed 2 bases, and the junction held 14 bases outside the gene matches. This CDR3 region has 19 residues. Germline-derived CDR1 and CDR2 are SGHNT and YYREEE (reference sequence).

The chain employs TRBV5-1 and TRBJ2-2; 7 bases are shared with TRBD1. Germline trimming cut 4 bases from V and 4 bases from J; bases unmatched to any gene: 7. The germline V gene has CDR1 SGHRS and CDR2 YFSETQ. The CDR3 contains 15 residues. This CDR3 is CASSPGTVGTGELFF. DNA for the CDR3: TGCGCCAGCAGCCCCGGGACAGTTGGCACCGGGGAGCTGTTTTTT.

At least ten counts were recorded for this clonotype. J is TRBJ2-3 and V is TRBV19; no clear D. Germline loops: CDR1 LNHDA, CDR2 SQIVND (reference sequence). The CDR3 loop spans 12 amino acids. V was pared by 3 bases and J by 6 bases, with 7 bases between. This chain's CDR3 is CASSIGGDTQYF. The DNA of the CDR3 is TGTGCCAGTAGTATCGGTGGCGATACGCAGTATTTT.